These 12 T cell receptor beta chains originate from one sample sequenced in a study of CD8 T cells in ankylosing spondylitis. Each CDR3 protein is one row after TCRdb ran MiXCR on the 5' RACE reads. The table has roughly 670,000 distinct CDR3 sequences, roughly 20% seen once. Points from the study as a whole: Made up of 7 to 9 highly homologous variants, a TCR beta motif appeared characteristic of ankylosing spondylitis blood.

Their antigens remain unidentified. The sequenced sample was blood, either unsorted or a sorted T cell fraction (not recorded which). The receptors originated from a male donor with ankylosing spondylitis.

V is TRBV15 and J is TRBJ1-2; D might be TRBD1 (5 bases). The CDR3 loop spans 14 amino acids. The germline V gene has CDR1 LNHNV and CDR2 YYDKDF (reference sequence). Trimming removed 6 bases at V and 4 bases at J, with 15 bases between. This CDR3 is CATRARGAAYGYTF. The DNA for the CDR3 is TGTGCCACCAGGGCCCGCGGGGCGGCCTATGGCTACACCTTC.

CDR3 protein: CASSQGRDYYEQYF. The CDR3 nucleotides read TGCGCCAGCAGCCAGGGCAGGGACTACTACGAGCAGTACTTC. The J gene is TRBJ2-7, the V gene TRBV4-3, with 7 bases lining up with TRBD2. The germline V gene encodes CDR1 LGHNA and CDR2 YSLEER. V lost 3 bases, J lost 3 bases, and 5 bases stayed unmatched. The CDR3 runs to 14 residues.

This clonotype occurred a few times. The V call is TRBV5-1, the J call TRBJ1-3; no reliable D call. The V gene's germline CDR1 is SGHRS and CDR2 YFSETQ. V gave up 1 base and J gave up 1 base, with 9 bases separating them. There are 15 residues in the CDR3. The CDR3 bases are TGCGCCAGCAGCTTGTCCCCCGAATCTGGAAACACCATATATTTT. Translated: CASSLSPESGNTIYF.

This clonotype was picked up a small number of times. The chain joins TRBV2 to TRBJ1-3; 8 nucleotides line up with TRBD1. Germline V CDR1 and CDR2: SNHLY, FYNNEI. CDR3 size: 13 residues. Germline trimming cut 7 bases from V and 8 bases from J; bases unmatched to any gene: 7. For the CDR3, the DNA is TGTGCCAGCAATAAGGACAGGGAGGACACCATATATTTT. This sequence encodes CASNKDREDTIYF.

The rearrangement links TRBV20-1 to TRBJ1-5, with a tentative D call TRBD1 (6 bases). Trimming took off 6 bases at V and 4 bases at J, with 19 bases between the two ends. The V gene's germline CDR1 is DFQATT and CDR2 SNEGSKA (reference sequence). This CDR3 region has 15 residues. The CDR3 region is CSAIGGQTKNQPQHF. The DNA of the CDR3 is TGCAGTGCCATCGGGGGGCAGACAAAGAATCAGCCCCAGCATTTT.

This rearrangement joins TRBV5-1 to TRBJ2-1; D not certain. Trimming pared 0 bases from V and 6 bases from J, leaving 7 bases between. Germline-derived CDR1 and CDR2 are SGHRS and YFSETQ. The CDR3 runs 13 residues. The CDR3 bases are TGCGCCAGCAGCTTGGACGGCCCCAATGAGCAGTTCTTC. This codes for CASSLDGPNEQFF.

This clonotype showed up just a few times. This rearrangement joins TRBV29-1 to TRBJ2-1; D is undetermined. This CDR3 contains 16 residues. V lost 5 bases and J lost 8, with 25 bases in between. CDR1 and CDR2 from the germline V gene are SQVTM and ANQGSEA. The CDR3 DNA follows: TGCAGCGTTTCCCCTTTCACGGCAGGTAAAGGCGATGAGCAGTTCTTC. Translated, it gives CSVSPFTAGKGDEQFF.

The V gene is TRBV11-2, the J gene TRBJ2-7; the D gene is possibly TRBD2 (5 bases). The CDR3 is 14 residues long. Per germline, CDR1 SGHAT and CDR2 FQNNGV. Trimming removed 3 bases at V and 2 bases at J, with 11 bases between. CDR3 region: CASSFGSAPYEQYF. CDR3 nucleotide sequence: TGTGCCAGCAGCTTTGGTAGCGCGCCCTACGAGCAGTACTTC.

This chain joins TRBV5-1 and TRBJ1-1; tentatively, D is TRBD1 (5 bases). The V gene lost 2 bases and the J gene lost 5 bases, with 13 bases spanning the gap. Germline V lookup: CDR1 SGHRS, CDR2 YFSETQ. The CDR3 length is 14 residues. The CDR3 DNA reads TGCGCCAGCAGCTTTACAGGTCTGGGGACTGAAGCTTTCTTT. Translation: CASSFTGLGTEAFF.

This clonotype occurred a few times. DNA for the CDR3: TGTGCCAGCAGTTACTCGAGCACTAGCGGGTTTGAGCAGTTCTTC. It encodes CASSYSSTSGFEQFF. The chain is built from TRBV6-5 and TRBJ2-1; 9 bases line up with TRBD2. The CDR3 totals 15 residues. Trimming cost V 0 bases and J 9 bases; bases outside gene matches: 6. Germline V gene sequence: CDR1 MNHEY, CDR2 SVGAGI.

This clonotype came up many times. As DNA, the CDR3 is TGCGCCAGCAGCTTTGGGGCAGGGGAGACCCAGTACTTC. Its translation is CASSFGAGETQYF. The chain joins TRBV5-1 to TRBJ2-5; TRBD1 might be the D (5 bases). The CDR3 runs 13 residues. From germline, CDR1 is SGHRS and CDR2 YFSETQ. Trimming cost V 2 bases and J 5 bases, with 10 bases left between them.

CDR3 region: CASSQGTGMDLYEQYF. CDR3 bases: TGTGCCAGCAGCCAAGGGACAGGGATGGATCTCTACGAGCAGTACTTC. This chain joins TRBV3-1 and TRBJ2-7, with TRBD1 matching over 8 bases. This CDR3 region has 16 residues. Germline V gene sequence: CDR1 LGHDT, CDR2 YNNKEL (reference sequence). V shed 1 base and J 3 bases; nucleotides not matched to a gene: 8.